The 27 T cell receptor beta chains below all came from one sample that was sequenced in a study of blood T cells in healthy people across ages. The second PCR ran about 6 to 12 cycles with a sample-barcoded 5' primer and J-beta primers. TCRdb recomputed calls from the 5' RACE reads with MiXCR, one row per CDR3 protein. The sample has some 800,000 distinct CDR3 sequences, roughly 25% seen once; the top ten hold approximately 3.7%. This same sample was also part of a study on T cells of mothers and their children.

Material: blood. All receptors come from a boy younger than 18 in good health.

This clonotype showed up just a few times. This CDR3 reads CASSPRSDTEAFF. CDR3 DNA sequence: TGTGCCAGCAGCCCTCGGTCGGACACTGAAGCTTTCTTT. J is TRBJ1-1 and V is TRBV7-3; D remains ambiguous. This CDR3 has 13 amino acids. The germline V gene has CDR1 SGHTA and CDR2 FQGTGA. Trimming stripped 5 bases from V and 3 bases from J, with 10 bases between.

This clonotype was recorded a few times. CDR3 nucleotide sequence: TGCGCCAGCAGCCATCGGGTGTGGACAGTACATCTTACGAACACTGAAGCTTTCTTT. This encodes CASSHRVWTVHLTNTEAFF. The gene calls are TRBV4-1 and TRBJ1-1; D is possibly TRBD1 (6 bases). This CDR3 has 19 amino acids. The V gene's germline CDR1 is MGHRA and CDR2 YSYEKL. V gave up 3 bases and J gave up 1 base, with 24 bases separating them.

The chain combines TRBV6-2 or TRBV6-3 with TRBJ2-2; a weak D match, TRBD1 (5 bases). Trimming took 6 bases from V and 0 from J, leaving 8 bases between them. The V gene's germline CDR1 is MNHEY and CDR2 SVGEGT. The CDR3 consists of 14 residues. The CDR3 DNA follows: TGTGCCAGCAGATCACAGGCGAACACCGGGGAGCTGTTTTTT. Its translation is CASRSQANTGELFF.

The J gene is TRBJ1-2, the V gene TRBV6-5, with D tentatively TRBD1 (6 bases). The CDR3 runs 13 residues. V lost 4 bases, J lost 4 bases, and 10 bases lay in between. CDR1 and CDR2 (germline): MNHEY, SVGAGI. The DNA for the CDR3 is TGTGCCAGCAGTTTGCAGGGGATCTATGGCTACACCTTC. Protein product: CASSLQGIYGYTF.

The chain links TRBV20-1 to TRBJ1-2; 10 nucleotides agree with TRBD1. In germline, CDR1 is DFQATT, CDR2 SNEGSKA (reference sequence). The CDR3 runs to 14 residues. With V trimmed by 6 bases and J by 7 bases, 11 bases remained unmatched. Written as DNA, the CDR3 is TGCAGTGCCCTTTGGGACAGGGGAAGAGGTGGCTACACCTTC. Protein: CSALWDRGRGGYTF.

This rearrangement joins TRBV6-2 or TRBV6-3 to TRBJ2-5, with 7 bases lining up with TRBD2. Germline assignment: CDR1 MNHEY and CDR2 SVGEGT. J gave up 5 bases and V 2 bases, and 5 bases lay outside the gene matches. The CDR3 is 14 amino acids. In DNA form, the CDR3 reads TGTGCCAGCAGTTACAGGGGAGGGAGGGAGACCCAGTACTTC. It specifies CASSYRGGRETQYF.

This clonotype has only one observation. The CDR3 nucleotides read TGTGCCAGCAGCCAGGGTCCAGGAGAGCAGTACTTC. It translates to CASSQGPGEQYF. The V call is TRBV7-2, the J call TRBJ2-7, with D possibly being TRBD1 (5 bases). V gave up 5 bases and J gave up 7 bases, with 12 bases separating them. Germline V lookup: CDR1 SGHTA, CDR2 FQGNSA. The CDR3 extends over 12 amino acids.

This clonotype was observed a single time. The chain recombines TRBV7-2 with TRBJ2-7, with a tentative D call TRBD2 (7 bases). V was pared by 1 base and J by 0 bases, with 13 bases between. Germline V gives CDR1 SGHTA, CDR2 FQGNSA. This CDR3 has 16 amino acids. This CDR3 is CASSLDGGPSSYEQYF. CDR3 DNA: TGTGCCAGCAGCTTAGACGGGGGGCCGAGCTCCTACGAGCAGTACTTC.

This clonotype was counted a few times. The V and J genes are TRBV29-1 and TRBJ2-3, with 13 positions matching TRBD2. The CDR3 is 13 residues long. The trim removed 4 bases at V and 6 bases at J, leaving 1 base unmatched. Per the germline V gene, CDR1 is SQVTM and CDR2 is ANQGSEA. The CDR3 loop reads CSVVGLAGDTQYF. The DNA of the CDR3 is TGCAGCGTTGTGGGACTAGCGGGGGATACGCAGTATTTT.

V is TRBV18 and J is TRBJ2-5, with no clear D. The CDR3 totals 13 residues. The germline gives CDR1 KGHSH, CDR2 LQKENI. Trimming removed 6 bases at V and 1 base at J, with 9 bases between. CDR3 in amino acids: CASSSTPQETQYF. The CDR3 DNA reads TGTGCCAGCTCGTCCACCCCCCAAGAGACCCAGTACTTC.

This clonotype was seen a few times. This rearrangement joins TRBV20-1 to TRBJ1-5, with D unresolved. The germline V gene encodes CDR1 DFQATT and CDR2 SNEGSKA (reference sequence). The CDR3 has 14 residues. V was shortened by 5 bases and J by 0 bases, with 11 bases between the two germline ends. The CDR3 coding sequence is TGCAGTGCTGTCGGCGATTATAGCAATCAGCCCCAGCATTTT. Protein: CSAVGDYSNQPQHF.

In DNA, the CDR3 is TGCGCCAGCAGTGAGTGGGGTGCGTTGCGCAATGAGCAGTTCTTC. This gives the protein CASSEWGALRNEQFF. The gene calls are TRBV10-2 and TRBJ2-1; D gene uncertain. The CDR3 covers 15 residues. Germline-derived CDR1 and CDR2 are WSHSY and SAAADI. Between the trimmed V and J ends, which lost 1 base and 6 bases, there was a span of 13 bases.

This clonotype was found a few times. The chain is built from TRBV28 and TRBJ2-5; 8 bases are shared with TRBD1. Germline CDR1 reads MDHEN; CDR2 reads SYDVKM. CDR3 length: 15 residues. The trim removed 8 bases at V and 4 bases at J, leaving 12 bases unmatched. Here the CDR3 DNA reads TGTGCCAGCGAGTCCCGACAGGGGAGGCGAGAGACCCAGTACTTC. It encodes CASESRQGRRETQYF.

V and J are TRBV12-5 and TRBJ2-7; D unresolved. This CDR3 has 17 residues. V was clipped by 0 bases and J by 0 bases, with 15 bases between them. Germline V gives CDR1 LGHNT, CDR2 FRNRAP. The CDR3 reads CASGLVRQPHSSYEQYF. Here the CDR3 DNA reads TGTGCTAGTGGTTTGGTACGTCAGCCCCACTCCTCCTACGAGCAGTACTTC.

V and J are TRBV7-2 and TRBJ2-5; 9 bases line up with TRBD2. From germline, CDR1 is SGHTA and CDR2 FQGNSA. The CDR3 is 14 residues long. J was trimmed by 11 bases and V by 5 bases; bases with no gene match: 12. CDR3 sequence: CASSRWGSGSEQYF. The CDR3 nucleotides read TGTGCCAGCAGCCGTTGGGGTAGCGGGAGTGAGCAGTACTTC.

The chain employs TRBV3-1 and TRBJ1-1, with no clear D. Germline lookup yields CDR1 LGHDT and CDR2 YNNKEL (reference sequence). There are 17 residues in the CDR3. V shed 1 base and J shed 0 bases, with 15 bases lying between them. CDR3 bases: TGTGCCAGCAGCCAAGTGGGTGGCGGGCCCCTGAACACTGAAGCTTTCTTT. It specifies CASSQVGGGPLNTEAFF.

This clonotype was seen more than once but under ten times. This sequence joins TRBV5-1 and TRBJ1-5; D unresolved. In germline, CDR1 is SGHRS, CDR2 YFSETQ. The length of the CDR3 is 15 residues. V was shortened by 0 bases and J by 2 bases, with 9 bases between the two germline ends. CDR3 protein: CASSLGSTGNQPQHF. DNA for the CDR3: TGCGCCAGCAGCTTGGGTTCTACAGGCAATCAGCCCCAGCATTTT.

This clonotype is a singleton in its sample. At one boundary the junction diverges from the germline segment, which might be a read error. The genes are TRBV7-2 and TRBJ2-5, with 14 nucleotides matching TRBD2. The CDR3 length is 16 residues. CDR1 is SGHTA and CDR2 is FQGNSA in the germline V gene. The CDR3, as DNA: TGTGCCAGCAGCTTGGGACTAGCGGGGGCTCAAGAGACCCAGCACTTC. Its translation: CASSLGLAGAQETQHF.

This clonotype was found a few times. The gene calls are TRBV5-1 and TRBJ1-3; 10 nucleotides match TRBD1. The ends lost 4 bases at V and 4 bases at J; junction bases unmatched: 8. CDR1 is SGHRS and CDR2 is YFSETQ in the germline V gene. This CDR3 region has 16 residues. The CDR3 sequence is CASSLSGTGAGNTIYF. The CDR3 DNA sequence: TGCGCCAGCAGCCTATCCGGGACAGGGGCCGGAAACACCATATATTTT.

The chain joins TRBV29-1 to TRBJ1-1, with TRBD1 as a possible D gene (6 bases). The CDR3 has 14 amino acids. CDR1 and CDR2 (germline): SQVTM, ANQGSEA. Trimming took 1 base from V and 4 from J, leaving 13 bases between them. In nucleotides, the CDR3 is TGCAGCGTTGAAGGGGGCAGGGGCCCCACTGAAGCTTTCTTT. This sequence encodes CSVEGGRGPTEAFF.

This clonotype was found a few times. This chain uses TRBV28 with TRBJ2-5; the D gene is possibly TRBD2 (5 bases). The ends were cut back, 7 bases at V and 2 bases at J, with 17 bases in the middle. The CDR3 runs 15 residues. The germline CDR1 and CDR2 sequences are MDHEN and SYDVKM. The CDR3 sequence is CASTLTAGPQETQYF. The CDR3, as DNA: TGTGCCAGCACCCTTACTGCGGGCCCACAAGAGACCCAGTACTTC.

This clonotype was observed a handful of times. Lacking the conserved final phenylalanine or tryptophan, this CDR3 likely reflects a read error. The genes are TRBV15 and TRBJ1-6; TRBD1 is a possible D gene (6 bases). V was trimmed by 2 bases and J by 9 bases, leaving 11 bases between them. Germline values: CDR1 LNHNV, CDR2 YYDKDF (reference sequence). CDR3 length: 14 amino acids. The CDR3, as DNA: TGTGCCACCAGCAGACCCTCGGGGGCTTCACCCCTCCACCTT. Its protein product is CATSRPSGASPLHL.

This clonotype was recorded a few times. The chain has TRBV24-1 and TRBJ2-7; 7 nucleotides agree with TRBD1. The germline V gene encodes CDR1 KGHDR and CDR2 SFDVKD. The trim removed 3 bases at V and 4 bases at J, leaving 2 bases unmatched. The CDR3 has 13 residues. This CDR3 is CATSDRDRYEQYF. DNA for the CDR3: TGTGCCACCAGTGATCGGGACAGATACGAGCAGTACTTC.

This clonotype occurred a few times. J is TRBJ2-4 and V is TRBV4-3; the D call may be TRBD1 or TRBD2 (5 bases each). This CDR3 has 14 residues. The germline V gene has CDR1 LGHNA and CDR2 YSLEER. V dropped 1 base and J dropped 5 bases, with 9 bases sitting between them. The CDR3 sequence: CASSQGGAQNIQYF. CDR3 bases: TGCGCCAGCAGCCAAGGAGGGGCCCAAAACATTCAGTACTTC.

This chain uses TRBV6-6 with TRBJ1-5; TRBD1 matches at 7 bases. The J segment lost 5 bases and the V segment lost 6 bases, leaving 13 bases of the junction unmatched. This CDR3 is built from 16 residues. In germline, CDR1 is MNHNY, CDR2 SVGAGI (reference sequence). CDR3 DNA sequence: TGTGCCAGCAGACCGGGACAGATGAGAGAATATCAGCCCCAGCATTTT. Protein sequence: CASRPGQMREYQPQHF.

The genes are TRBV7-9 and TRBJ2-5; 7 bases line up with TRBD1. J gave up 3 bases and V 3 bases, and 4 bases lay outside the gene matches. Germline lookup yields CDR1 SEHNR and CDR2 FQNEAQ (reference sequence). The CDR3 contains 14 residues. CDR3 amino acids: CASSFKDREETQYF. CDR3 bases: TGTGCCAGCAGCTTCAAAGACAGGGAAGAGACCCAGTACTTC.

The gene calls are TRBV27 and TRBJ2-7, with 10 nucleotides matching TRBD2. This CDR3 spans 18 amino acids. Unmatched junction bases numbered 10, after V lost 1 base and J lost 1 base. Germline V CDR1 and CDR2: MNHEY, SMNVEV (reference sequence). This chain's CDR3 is CASSLFRLAGNSSYEQYF. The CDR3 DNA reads TGTGCCAGCAGTTTATTCAGACTAGCGGGCAACTCTTCCTACGAGCAGTACTTC.